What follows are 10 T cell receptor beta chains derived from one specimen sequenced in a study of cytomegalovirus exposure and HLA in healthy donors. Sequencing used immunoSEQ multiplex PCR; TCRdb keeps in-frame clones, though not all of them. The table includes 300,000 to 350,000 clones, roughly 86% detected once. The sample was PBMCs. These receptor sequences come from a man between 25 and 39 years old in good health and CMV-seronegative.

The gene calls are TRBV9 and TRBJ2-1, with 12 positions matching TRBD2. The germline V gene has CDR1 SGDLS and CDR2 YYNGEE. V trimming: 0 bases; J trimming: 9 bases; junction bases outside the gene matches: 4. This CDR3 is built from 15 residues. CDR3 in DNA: TGTGCCAGCAGCGTAGGACTAGCGGGGGTGGGTGAGCAGTTCTTC. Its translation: CASSVGLAGVGEQFF. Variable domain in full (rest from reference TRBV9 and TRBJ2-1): DSGVTQTPKHLITATGQRVTLRCSPRSGDLSVYWYQQSLDQGLQFLIQYYNGEERAKGNILERFSAQQFPDLHSELNLSSLELGDSALYFCASSVGLAGVGEQFFGPGTRLTVL.

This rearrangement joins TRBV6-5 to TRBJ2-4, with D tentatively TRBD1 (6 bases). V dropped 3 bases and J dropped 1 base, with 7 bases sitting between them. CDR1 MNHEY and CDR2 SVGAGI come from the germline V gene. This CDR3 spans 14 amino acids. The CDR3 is CASSYDRAKNIQYF. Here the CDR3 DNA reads TGTGCCAGCAGTTATGACAGGGCCAAAAACATTCAGTACTTC.

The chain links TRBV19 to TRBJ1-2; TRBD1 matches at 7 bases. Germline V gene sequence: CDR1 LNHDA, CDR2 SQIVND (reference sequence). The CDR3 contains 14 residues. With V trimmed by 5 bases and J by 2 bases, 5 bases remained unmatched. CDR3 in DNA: TGTGCCAGTAGTCCGAGACAGGGCAACTATGGCTACACCTTC. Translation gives CASSPRQGNYGYTF.

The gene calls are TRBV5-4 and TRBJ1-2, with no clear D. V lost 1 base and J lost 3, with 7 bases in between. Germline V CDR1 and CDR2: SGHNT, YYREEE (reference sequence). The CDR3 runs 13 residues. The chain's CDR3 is CASSLSTDYGYTF. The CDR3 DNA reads TGTGCCAGCAGCTTGTCCACAGACTATGGCTACACCTTC.

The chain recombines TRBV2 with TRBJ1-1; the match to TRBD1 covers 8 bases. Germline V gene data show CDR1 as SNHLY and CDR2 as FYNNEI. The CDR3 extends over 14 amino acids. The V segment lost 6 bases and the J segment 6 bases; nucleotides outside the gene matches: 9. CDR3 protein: CASSIQGGWAEAFF. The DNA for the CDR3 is TGTGCCAGCAGCATACAGGGGGGGTGGGCTGAAGCTTTCTTT.

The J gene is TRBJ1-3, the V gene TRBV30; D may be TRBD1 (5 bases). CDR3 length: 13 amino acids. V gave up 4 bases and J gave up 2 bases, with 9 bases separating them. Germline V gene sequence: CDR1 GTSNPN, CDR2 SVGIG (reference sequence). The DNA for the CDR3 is TGTGCCTGGACAGGGTTAGCTGGAAACACCATATATTTT. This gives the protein CAWTGLAGNTIYF.

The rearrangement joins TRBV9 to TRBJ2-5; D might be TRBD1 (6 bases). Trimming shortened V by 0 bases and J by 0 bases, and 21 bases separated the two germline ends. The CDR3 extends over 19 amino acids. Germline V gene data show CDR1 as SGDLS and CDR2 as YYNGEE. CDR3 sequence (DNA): TGTGCCAGCAGCGTAGGTCAGGGGTACACAAACGTGTACCAAGAGACCCAGTACTTC. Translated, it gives CASSVGQGYTNVYQETQYF. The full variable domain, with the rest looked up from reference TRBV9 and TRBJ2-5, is DSGVTQTPKHLITATGQRVTLRCSPRSGDLSVYWYQQSLDQGLQFLIQYYNGEERAKGNILERFSAQQFPDLHSELNLSSLELGDSALYFCASSVGQGYTNVYQETQYFGPGTRLLVL.

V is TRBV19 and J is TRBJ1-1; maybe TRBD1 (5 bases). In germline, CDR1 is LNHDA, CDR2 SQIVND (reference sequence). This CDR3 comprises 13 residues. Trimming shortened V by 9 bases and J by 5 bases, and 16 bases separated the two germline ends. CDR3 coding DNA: TGTGCCAGCCGAGTCCAGGGTCTAACTGAAGCTTTCTTT. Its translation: CASRVQGLTEAFF.

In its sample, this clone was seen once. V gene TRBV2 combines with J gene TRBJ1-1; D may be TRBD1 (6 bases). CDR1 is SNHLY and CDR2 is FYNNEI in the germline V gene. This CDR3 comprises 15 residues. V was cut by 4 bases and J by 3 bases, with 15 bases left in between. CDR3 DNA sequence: TGTGCCAGCAGTGTGGGGCAAGGGGGGGACACTGAAGCTTTCTTT. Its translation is CASSVGQGGDTEAFF.

The CDR3 coding sequence is TGTGCCAGCAGGACAATCGGCGCGGAGGGGCGAAACACCATATATTTT. Translating gives CASRTIGAEGRNTIYF. This chain links TRBV27 with TRBJ1-3, with a tentative D call TRBD1 (5 bases). Per germline, CDR1 MNHEY and CDR2 SMNVEV (reference sequence). CDR3 length: 16 amino acids. The V end was cut by 6 bases, the J end by 5 bases, with 20 bases between.